These 14 T cell receptor beta chains were all obtained from the same sample, sequenced in a study of radiotherapy plus CTLA-4 blockade in lung cancer. Profiling relied on immunoSEQ multiplex PCR, and the TCRdb table lists in-frame clones only, not all of them. The sample includes about 90,000 clones, under 85% of them seen just once. The sample in question was peripheral blood, obtained from a patient treated with radiotherapy plus ipilimumab. The receptors here all came from a human donor with non-small cell lung cancer that progressed on radiotherapy plus ipilimumab.

The V gene is TRBV5-5, the J gene TRBJ1-3; D is undetermined. V was shortened by 3 bases and J by 0 bases, with 13 bases between the two germline ends. The CDR3 has 16 amino acids. Germline V gene sequence: CDR1 SGHKS, CDR2 YYEKEE (reference sequence). The CDR3 nucleotides read TGTGCCAGCAGCTCCCGGACGGCCTACTCTGGAAACACCATATATTTT. It codes for CASSSRTAYSGNTIYF.

The chain combines TRBV4-3 with TRBJ2-1; no clear D. The V gene's germline CDR1 is LGHNA and CDR2 YSLEER. Trimming left V 2 bases short and J 4 bases short, with 0 bases between. The CDR3 totals 11 residues. The CDR3 DNA sequence: TGCGCCAGCAGCCAATACAATGAGCAGTTCTTC. The encoded protein is CASSQYNEQFF.

In DNA, the CDR3 is TGTGCCTGGCGTGGGACAGGGGAAAACTATGGCTACACCTTC. Its translation: CAWRGTGENYGYTF. The chain has TRBV30 and TRBJ1-2; 10 bases are a match to TRBD1. The V segment lost 5 bases and the J segment 2 bases; nucleotides outside the gene matches: 5. Germline CDR1 is GTSNPN and CDR2 is SVGIG (reference sequence). The CDR3 totals 14 residues.

This clone was counted a few times. The rearrangement links TRBV6-1 to TRBJ1-3; D may be TRBD1 (6 bases). This CDR3 spans 16 amino acids. Germline values: CDR1 MNHNS, CDR2 SASEGT. V lost 3 bases, J lost 0 bases, and 12 bases lay in between. The CDR3 nucleotides read TGTGCCAGCAGTGAGAACAGGGCCTCCTCTGGAAACACCATATATTTT. Translation gives CASSENRASSGNTIYF.

J is TRBJ2-4 and V is TRBV4-3; maybe TRBD2 (5 bases). The germline V gene has CDR1 LGHNA and CDR2 YSLEER. This CDR3 contains 17 residues. Between the trimmed V and J ends, which lost 3 bases and 0 bases, there was a span of 15 bases. Written as DNA, the CDR3 is TGCGCCAGCAGCCACCCCCGGCGGGTGCTAGCCAAAAACATTCAGTACTTC. It translates to CASSHPRRVLAKNIQYF.

The gene calls are TRBV2 and TRBJ1-5; 9 bases are a match to TRBD1. The germline V gene encodes CDR1 SNHLY and CDR2 FYNNEI. V lost 6 bases, J lost 1 base, and 7 bases stayed unmatched. CDR3 length equals 16 residues. DNA for the CDR3: TGTGCCAGCAGGGGGACAGGGTTAATGAGCAATCAGCCCCAGCATTTT. Residues: CASRGTGLMSNQPQHF.

This clone was seen only once. CDR3 sequence (DNA): TGTGCCAGCAACTCACCGGGACAGGGGGCGCATGGCTACACCTTC. Its protein is CASNSPGQGAHGYTF. The V gene is TRBV6-4, the J gene TRBJ1-2, with 12 bases aligning to TRBD1. This CDR3 spans 15 amino acids. Losses at the gene ends were 7 bases for V and 6 bases for J; bases not matched to a gene: 9. Germline V gene data show CDR1 as MRHNA and CDR2 as SNTAGT.

The chain is built from TRBV30 and TRBJ2-1; possible D gene TRBD2, 5 bases. This CDR3 spans 14 amino acids. V was clipped by 2 bases and J by 7 bases, with 15 bases between them. Germline assignment: CDR1 GTSNPN and CDR2 SVGIG (reference sequence). CDR3 residues: CAWSPGLPFNEQFF. The CDR3 nucleotides read TGTGCCTGGAGTCCAGGACTTCCCTTTAATGAGCAGTTCTTC.

The rearrangement links TRBV7-2 to TRBJ2-2; D ambiguous. There are 13 residues in the CDR3. CDR1 and CDR2 (germline): SGHTA, FQGNSA. V shed 7 bases and J shed 1 base, with 7 bases lying between them. DNA of the CDR3: TGTGCCAGCACTTCCCGGAACACCGGGGAGCTGTTTTTT. It codes for CASTSRNTGELFF.

The J gene is TRBJ2-5, the V gene TRBV9; 8 bases map to TRBD2. The germline V gene encodes CDR1 SGDLS and CDR2 YYNGEE. V was clipped by 0 bases and J by 1 base; unmatched bases: 5. The CDR3 is 16 residues long. CDR3 loop: CASSVGGRSRQETQYF. CDR3 sequence (DNA): TGTGCCAGCAGCGTAGGCGGGAGGTCCCGCCAAGAGACCCAGTACTTC. Complete variable domain (other parts from reference TRBV9 and TRBJ2-5): DSGVTQTPKHLITATGQRVTLRCSPRSGDLSVYWYQQSLDQGLQFLIQYYNGEERAKGNILERFSAQQFPDLHSELNLSSLELGDSALYFCASSVGGRSRQETQYFGPGTRLLVL.

This clone came up once. The V call is TRBV19, the J call TRBJ2-6; a weak D match, TRBD1 (5 bases). CDR3 length equals 17 residues. Germline CDR1 LNHDA, CDR2 SQIVND (reference sequence). V was trimmed by 1 base and J by 0 bases, leaving 10 bases between them. The CDR3 sequence is CASSIGTLTSGANVLTF. CDR3 in DNA: TGTGCCAGTAGTATAGGGACACTTACCTCTGGGGCCAACGTCCTGACTTTC.

The chain employs TRBV4-3 and TRBJ2-7; no clear D. Per the germline V gene, CDR1 is LGHNA and CDR2 is YSLEER. The CDR3 is made up of 16 amino acids. Trimming left V 3 bases short and J 2 bases short, with 17 bases between. The CDR3 DNA is TGCGCCAGCAGCCACAGGCCCGATCCGGTGCCCTACGAGCAGTACTTC. This gives the protein CASSHRPDPVPYEQYF.

This CDR3 reads CASSLYPRADDTGELFF. The DNA of the CDR3 is TGCGCCAGCAGCTTATACCCCAGGGCGGATGACACCGGGGAGCTGTTTTTT. The chain joins TRBV5-1 to TRBJ2-2; D is perhaps TRBD1 (5 bases). The CDR3 sequence is 17 residues long. The V gene lost 2 bases and the J gene lost 3 bases, with 17 bases spanning the gap. The V gene's germline CDR1 is SGHRS and CDR2 YFSETQ.

This rearrangement joins TRBV18 to TRBJ2-7, with 9 bases that match TRBD2. With 6 bases clipped from V and 1 base from J, the junction kept 7 bases outside the gene matches. The germline gives CDR1 KGHSH, CDR2 LQKENI. The CDR3 covers 15 residues. The CDR3 DNA is TGTGCCAGCTCCCCAAGCGGGGGGCCTTCCTACGAGCAGTACTTC. This sequence encodes CASSPSGGPSYEQYF.